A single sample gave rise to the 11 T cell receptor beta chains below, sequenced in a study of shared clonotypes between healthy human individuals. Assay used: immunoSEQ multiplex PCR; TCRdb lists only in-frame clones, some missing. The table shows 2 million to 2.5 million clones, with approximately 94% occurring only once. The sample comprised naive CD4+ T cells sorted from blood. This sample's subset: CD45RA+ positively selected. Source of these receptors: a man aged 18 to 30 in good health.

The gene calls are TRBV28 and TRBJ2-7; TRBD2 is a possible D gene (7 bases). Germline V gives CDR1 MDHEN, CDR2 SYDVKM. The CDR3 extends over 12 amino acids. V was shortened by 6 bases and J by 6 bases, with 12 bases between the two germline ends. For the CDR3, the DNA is TGTGCCAGCAGGGGGGGGCCTAGCGAGCAGTACTTC. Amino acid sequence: CASRGGPSEQYF.

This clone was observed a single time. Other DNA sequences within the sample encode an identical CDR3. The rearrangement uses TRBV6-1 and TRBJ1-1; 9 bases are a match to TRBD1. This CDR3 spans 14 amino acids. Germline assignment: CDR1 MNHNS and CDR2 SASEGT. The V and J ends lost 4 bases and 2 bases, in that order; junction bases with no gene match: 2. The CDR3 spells CASSGTGGNTEAFF. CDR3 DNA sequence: TGTGCCAGCAGTGGAACAGGGGGCAACACTGAAGCTTTCTTT.

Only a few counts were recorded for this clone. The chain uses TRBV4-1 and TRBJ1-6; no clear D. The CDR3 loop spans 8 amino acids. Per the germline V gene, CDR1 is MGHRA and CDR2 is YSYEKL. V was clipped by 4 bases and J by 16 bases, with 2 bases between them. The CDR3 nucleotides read TGCGCCAGCAGCCTACTCCACTTT. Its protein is CASSLLHF.

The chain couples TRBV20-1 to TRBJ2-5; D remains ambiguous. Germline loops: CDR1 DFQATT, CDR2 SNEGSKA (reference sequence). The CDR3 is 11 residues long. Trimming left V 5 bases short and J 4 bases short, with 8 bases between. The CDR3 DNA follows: TGCAGTGCTCTCCATCGAGAGACCCAGTACTTC. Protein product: CSALHRETQYF.

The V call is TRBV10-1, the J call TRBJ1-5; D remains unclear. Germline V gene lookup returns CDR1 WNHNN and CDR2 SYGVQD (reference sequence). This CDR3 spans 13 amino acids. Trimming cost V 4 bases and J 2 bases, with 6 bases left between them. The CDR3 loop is CASSARGNQPQHF. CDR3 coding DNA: TGCGCCAGCAGTGCTAGGGGCAATCAGCCCCAGCATTTT.

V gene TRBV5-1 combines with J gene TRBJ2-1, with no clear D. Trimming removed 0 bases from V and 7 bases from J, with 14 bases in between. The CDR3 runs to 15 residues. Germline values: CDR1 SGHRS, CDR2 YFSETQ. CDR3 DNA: TGCGCCAGCAGCTTGGCCAGGCTGAGTAAAAATGAGCAGTTCTTC. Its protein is CASSLARLSKNEQFF.

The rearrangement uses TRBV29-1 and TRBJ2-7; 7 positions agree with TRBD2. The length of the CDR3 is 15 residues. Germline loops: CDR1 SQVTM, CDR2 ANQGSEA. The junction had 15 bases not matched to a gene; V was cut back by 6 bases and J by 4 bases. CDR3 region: CSVATGRGLLYEQYF. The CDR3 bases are TGCAGCGTCGCCACGGGCCGGGGACTACTGTACGAGCAGTACTTC.

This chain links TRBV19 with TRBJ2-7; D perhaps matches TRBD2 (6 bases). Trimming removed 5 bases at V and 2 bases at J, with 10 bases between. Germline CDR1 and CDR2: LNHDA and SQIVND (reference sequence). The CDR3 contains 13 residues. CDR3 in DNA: TGTGCCAGTAGTCCGGGGGATACCTACGAGCAGTACTTC. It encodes CASSPGDTYEQYF.

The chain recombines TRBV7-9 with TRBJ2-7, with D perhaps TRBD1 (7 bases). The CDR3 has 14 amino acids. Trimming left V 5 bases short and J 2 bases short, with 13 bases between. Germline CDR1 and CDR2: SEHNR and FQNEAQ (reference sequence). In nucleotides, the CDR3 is TGTGCCAGCAGCCGCGGGGACAGTACCTACGAGCAGTACTTC. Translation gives CASSRGDSTYEQYF.

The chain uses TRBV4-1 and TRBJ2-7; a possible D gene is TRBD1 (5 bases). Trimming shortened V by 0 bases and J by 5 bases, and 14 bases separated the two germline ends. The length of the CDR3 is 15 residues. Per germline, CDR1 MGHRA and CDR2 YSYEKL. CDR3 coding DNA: TGCGCCAGCAGCCAAGAAGTCAGGGTAAGCGACGAGCAGTACTTC. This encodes CASSQEVRVSDEQYF.

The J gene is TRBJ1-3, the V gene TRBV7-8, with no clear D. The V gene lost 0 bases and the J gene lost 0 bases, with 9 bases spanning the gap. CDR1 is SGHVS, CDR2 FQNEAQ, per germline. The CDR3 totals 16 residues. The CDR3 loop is CASSLAPKSSGNTIYF. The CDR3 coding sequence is TGTGCCAGCAGCTTAGCGCCCAAGAGCTCTGGAAACACCATATATTTT.